Listed below are T cell receptor beta chains from one sample, sequenced in a study of shared clonotypes between healthy human individuals. TCRdb keeps only in-frame clones here, not all; method: immunoSEQ multiplex PCR. The sample lists about 2,100,000 clones, 90% to 95% occurring once. Sequenced: naive CD8+ T cells from PBMCs. These receptors originate from a man between 18 and 35 years old in good health. Some clones in this sample may be carry-over from other donors' samples. Both conserved end residues are part of each CDR3. The D gene is left open where the match is weak. Clone size appears in some rows only: once, few, many, or a class for an expanded clone.

V gene: TRBV15
clone size: .
D gene: .
J gene: TRBJ1-1
CDR3 protein: CATSNPQGLIAFF
CDR3 DNA: TGTGCCACCAGCAACCCACAGGGACTGATAGCTTTCTTT

V gene: TRBV7-8
clone size: .
D gene: .
J gene: TRBJ2-7
CDR3 protein: CASSPAGLARTYEQYF
CDR3 DNA: TGTGCCAGCAGCCCGGCAGGGCTAGCGCGAACCTACGAGCAGTACTTC

V gene: TRBV5-1
clone size: .
D gene: .
J gene: TRBJ1-1
CDR3 protein: CASSLFGNTEAFF
CDR3 DNA: TGCGCCAGCAGCTTGTTCGGTAACACTGAAGCTTTCTTT

V gene: TRBV7-9
clone size: once
D gene: TRBD1
J gene: TRBJ2-7
CDR3 protein: CASRPEGQGSYEQYF
CDR3 DNA: TGTGCCAGCAGGCCAGAGGGACAGGGGTCCTACGAGCAGTACTTC

V gene: TRBV11-2
clone size: .
D gene: .
J gene: TRBJ2-5
CDR3 protein: CASSEAWVAETQYF
CDR3 DNA: TGTGCCAGCAGCGAAGCTTGGGTGGCGGAGACCCAGTACTTC

V gene: TRBV25-1
clone size: .
D gene: .
J gene: TRBJ1-2
CDR3 protein: CASEPGEWFYGYTF
CDR3 DNA: TGTGCCAGCGAACCAGGGGAGTGGTTCTATGGCTACACCTTC

V gene: TRBV7-9
clone size: .
D gene: .
J gene: TRBJ2-1
CDR3 protein: CASGQTYNEQFF
CDR3 DNA: TGTGCCAGCGGACAAACCTACAATGAGCAGTTCTTC

V gene: TRBV2
clone size: .
D gene: .
J gene: TRBJ2-7
CDR3 protein: CASSEGIRLGSYEQYF
CDR3 DNA: TGTGCCAGCAGTGAGGGGATCCGATTGGGCTCCTACGAGCAGTACTTC

V gene: TRBV14
clone size: .
D gene: .
J gene: TRBJ2-1
CDR3 protein: CASSQVRTVYNEQFF
CDR3 DNA: TGTGCCAGCAGCCAAGTCAGGACGGTTTACAATGAGCAGTTCTTC

V gene: TRBV12-5
clone size: .
D gene: TRBD1
J gene: TRBJ2-1
CDR3 protein: CASGLGYRGPDYNEQFF
CDR3 DNA: TGTGCTAGTGGACTGGGGTACAGGGGCCCAGACTACAATGAGCAGTTCTTC

V gene: TRBV9
clone size: .
D gene: .
J gene: TRBJ1-2
CDR3 protein: CASRDGNYGYTF
CDR3 DNA: TGTGCCAGCCGGGACGGCAACTATGGCTACACCTTC

V gene: TRBV2
clone size: .
D gene: .
J gene: TRBJ1-2
CDR3 protein: CASSDRDSFYNYGYTF
CDR3 DNA: TGTGCCAGCAGTGACAGGGATTCTTTTTATAACTATGGCTACACCTTC

V gene: TRBV28
clone size: .
D gene: .
J gene: TRBJ2-7
CDR3 protein: CASSPPTGASAHEQYF
CDR3 DNA: TGTGCCAGCAGCCCTCCCACGGGAGCCTCGGCCCACGAGCAGTACTTC

V gene: TRBV27
clone size: .
D gene: TRBD2
J gene: TRBJ2-1
CDR3 protein: CASSARLAGDYNEQFF
CDR3 DNA: TGTGCCAGCAGTGCCAGACTAGCGGGGGACTACAATGAGCAGTTCTTC

V gene: TRBV28
clone size: .
D gene: TRBD1
J gene: TRBJ1-5
CDR3 protein: CASSGTGGSNQPQHF
CDR3 DNA: TGTGCCAGCAGTGGCACAGGGGGTAGCAATCAGCCCCAGCATTTT

V gene: TRBV13
clone size: .
D gene: TRBD1
J gene: TRBJ2-5
CDR3 protein: CASSTRQGAAQETQYF
CDR3 DNA: TGTGCCAGCAGCACCAGACAGGGGGCGGCCCAAGAGACCCAGTACTTC

V gene: TRBV6-6
clone size: .
D gene: TRBD1
J gene: TRBJ1-1
CDR3 protein: CASTWDSGTEAFF
CDR3 DNA: TGTGCCAGCACTTGGGACAGTGGGACTGAAGCTTTCTTT

V gene: TRBV27
clone size: .
D gene: .
J gene: TRBJ1-2
CDR3 protein: CASSPAGGRLGGYTF
CDR3 DNA: TGTGCCAGCAGTCCTGCGGGGGGCAGACTAGGAGGCTACACCTTC

V gene: TRBV14
clone size: .
D gene: .
J gene: TRBJ2-1
CDR3 protein: CASSHGVEQFF
CDR3 DNA: TGTGCCAGCAGCCACGGGGTTGAGCAGTTCTTC

V gene: TRBV7-9
clone size: .
D gene: .
J gene: TRBJ2-7
CDR3 protein: CASTKSRDEQYF
CDR3 DNA: TGTGCCAGCACCAAATCGCGGGACGAGCAGTACTTC

V gene: TRBV6-5
clone size: .
D gene: TRBD2
J gene: TRBJ2-1
CDR3 protein: CASSYSSGAEQFF
CDR3 DNA: TGTGCCAGCAGTTATTCTAGCGGTGCGGAGCAGTTCTTC

V gene: TRBV7-2
clone size: .
D gene: .
J gene: TRBJ1-5
CDR3 protein: CASSGGGQPQHF
CDR3 DNA: TGTGCCAGCAGCGGGGGGGGTCAGCCCCAGCATTTT

V gene: TRBV5-1
clone size: .
D gene: TRBD1
J gene: TRBJ2-2
CDR3 protein: CASSQGQGADTGELFF
CDR3 DNA: TGCGCCAGCAGCCAGGGACAGGGGGCTGACACCGGGGAGCTGTTTTTT

V gene: TRBV7-9
clone size: .
D gene: .
J gene: TRBJ1-6
CDR3 protein: CASSLDGSSAYNSPLHF
CDR3 DNA: TGTGCCAGCAGCTTAGACGGGTCTAGTGCCTATAATTCACCCCTCCACTTT

V gene: TRBV7-9
clone size: .
D gene: TRBD2
J gene: TRBJ2-1
CDR3 protein: CASGTSGSYEQFF
CDR3 DNA: TGTGCCAGCGGGACTAGCGGGAGCTATGAGCAGTTCTTC

V gene: TRBV2
clone size: once
D gene: .
J gene: TRBJ2-5
CDR3 protein: CASSEARSRDIQETQYF
CDR3 DNA: TGTGCCAGCAGTGAAGCGAGGTCCCGGGACATTCAAGAGACCCAGTACTTC

V gene: TRBV4-3
clone size: .
D gene: TRBD1
J gene: TRBJ1-1
CDR3 protein: CASSQSGTGLTEAFF
CDR3 DNA: TGCGCCAGCAGCCAATCTGGGACAGGGTTGACTGAAGCTTTCTTT

V gene: TRBV7-2
clone size: few
D gene: .
J gene: TRBJ1-5
CDR3 protein: CASSFGYQPQHF
CDR3 DNA: TGTGCCAGCAGCTTCGGCTATCAGCCCCAGCATTTT

V gene: TRBV27
clone size: once
D gene: TRBD1
J gene: TRBJ2-5
CDR3 protein: CASSFQGQGAETQYF
CDR3 DNA: TGTGCCAGCAGTTTCCAGGGGCAGGGGGCTGAGACCCAGTACTTC

V gene: TRBV7-9
clone size: .
D gene: .
J gene: TRBJ1-4
CDR3 protein: CASSLVGGYNEKLFF
CDR3 DNA: TGTGCCAGCAGCTTAGTCGGGGGTTACAATGAAAAACTGTTTTTT

V gene: TRBV28
clone size: .
D gene: TRBD1
J gene: TRBJ2-1
CDR3 protein: CASSSGTGANEQFF
CDR3 DNA: TGTGCCAGCAGCTCCGGGACAGGGGCTAATGAGCAGTTCTTC

V gene: TRBV5-1
clone size: .
D gene: .
J gene: TRBJ2-7
CDR3 protein: CASSLVGGGSIEQYF
CDR3 DNA: TGCGCCAGCAGCTTGGTCGGCGGTGGCTCCATCGAGCAGTACTTC

V gene: TRBV19
clone size: .
D gene: .
J gene: TRBJ1-1
CDR3 protein: CASSMYRDLNTEAFF
CDR3 DNA: TGTGCCAGTAGTATGTACAGGGACTTGAACACTGAAGCTTTCTTT

V gene: TRBV11-2
clone size: .
D gene: TRBD1
J gene: TRBJ2-7
CDR3 protein: CASLPGGRRYEQYF
CDR3 DNA: TGTGCCAGCTTACCAGGGGGCAGGAGATACGAGCAGTACTTC

V gene: TRBV27
clone size: .
D gene: TRBD1
J gene: TRBJ2-3
CDR3 protein: CASSLSQGGTDTQYF
CDR3 DNA: TGTGCCAGCAGTTTAAGCCAGGGGGGCACAGATACGCAGTATTTT

V gene: TRBV20-1
clone size: .
D gene: .
J gene: TRBJ1-4
CDR3 protein: CSARDKGLFF
CDR3 DNA: TGCAGTGCTAGAGATAAGGGGCTGTTTTTT

V gene: TRBV6-5
clone size: .
D gene: TRBD2
J gene: TRBJ2-5
CDR3 protein: CASSPRGVGQETQYF
CDR3 DNA: TGTGCCAGCAGCCCCCGGGGGGTGGGGCAAGAGACCCAGTACTTC